This TCR beta chain was sequenced in a study of blood T cell repertoires in COVID-19. Across the whole study: From the United States, Italy and Spain came samples of acute and convalescent COVID-19. Nucleic acid was either cDNA or gDNA, and it came from T cells, B-cell-depleted T cells, or PBMCs.

Under the authors' procedure: Estimates of nucleated cell counts were drawn from the amplification of reference gene primers. Using immunoSEQ multiplex PCR, the repertoire was profiled, and TCRdb retains in-frame clones only, with some absent. The V and J calls and the clone size are those of that table, but D and trimming were determined from the DNA. The sample includes roughly 150,000 clones, more than 80% seen only once; the top ten take 9.5% to 13%. V lost 3 bases to trimming and J lost 0 bases, with 11 bases between them. CDR1 and CDR2 from the germline V gene are SGHTA and FQGTGA. CDR3 size: 15 residues.

The chain couples TRBV7-3 to TRBJ2-5; D possibly corresponds to TRBD1 (6 bases). This sequence was found in a human donor in a cohort sampled during active COVID-19. Source material: peripheral blood. The CDR3 nucleotides are TGTGCCAGCAGCTTCCAACCAGGGGACCAAGAGACCCAGTACTTC. Translation gives CASSFQPGDQETQYF.